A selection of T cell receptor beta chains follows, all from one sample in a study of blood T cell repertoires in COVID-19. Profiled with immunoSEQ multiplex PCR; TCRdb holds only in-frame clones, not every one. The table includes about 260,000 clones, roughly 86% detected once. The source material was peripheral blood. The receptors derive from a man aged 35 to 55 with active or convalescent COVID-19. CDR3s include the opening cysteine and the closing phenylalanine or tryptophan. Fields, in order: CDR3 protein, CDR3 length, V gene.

CDR3 protein: CASSPGQGSADEQFF; CDR3 length: 15; V gene: TRBV7-9
CDR3 protein: CASSPQGATEAFF; CDR3 length: 13; V gene: TRBV27
CDR3 protein: CASSATVNTGELFF; CDR3 length: 14; V gene: TRBV4-1
CDR3 protein: CASSYGTSADYEQYF; CDR3 length: 15; V gene: TRBV28
CDR3 protein: CASSPQGVGTEAFF; CDR3 length: 14; V gene: TRBV5-1
CDR3 protein: CASSGLNSNQPQHF; CDR3 length: 14; V gene: TRBV2
CDR3 protein: CASSEGGDSPLHF; CDR3 length: 13; V gene: TRBV6-1
CDR3 protein: CATSDFSRGTEKLFF; CDR3 length: 15; V gene: TRBV24-1
CDR3 protein: CASRGGTASYGYTF; CDR3 length: 14; V gene: TRBV27
CDR3 protein: CASSSVPPSYEQYF; CDR3 length: 14; V gene: TRBV28
CDR3 protein: CASSPPDILLTGELFF; CDR3 length: 16; V gene: TRBV27
CDR3 protein: CASSDGARVGYNEQFF; CDR3 length: 16; V gene: TRBV10-1
CDR3 protein: CASSFETGEAFF; CDR3 length: 12; V gene: TRBV6-5
CDR3 protein: CASSRQGGLAGANEQFF; CDR3 length: 17; V gene: TRBV5-1
CDR3 protein: CASNPSTGGNQPQHF; CDR3 length: 15; V gene: TRBV28
CDR3 protein: CASSFGETQYF; CDR3 length: 11; V gene: TRBV7-9
CDR3 protein: CASTSLTGIREEQFF; CDR3 length: 15; V gene: TRBV6-5
CDR3 protein: CATAETGAADTQYF; CDR3 length: 14; V gene: TRBV24-1
CDR3 protein: CASREQGTNEQFF; CDR3 length: 13; V gene: TRBV6-5
CDR3 protein: CASSTTRGFNTGELFF; CDR3 length: 16; V gene: TRBV9
CDR3 protein: CASSSGGTSTDTQYF; CDR3 length: 15; V gene: TRBV9
CDR3 protein: CSAPGQGDGYTF; CDR3 length: 12; V gene: TRBV29-1
CDR3 protein: CASSFWQRGTGELFF; CDR3 length: 15; V gene: TRBV5-1
CDR3 protein: CASSEEWNNRNQPQHF; CDR3 length: 16; V gene: TRBV2
CDR3 protein: CASSLGQGPYEQYF; CDR3 length: 14; V gene: TRBV5-4
CDR3 protein: CASSLRGGTFYTDTQYF; CDR3 length: 17; V gene: TRBV27
CDR3 protein: CASSTQGFNQPQHF; CDR3 length: 14; V gene: TRBV19
CDR3 protein: CSASRGGQGGSPLHF; CDR3 length: 15; V gene: TRBV20-1
CDR3 protein: CSVEPRANYGYTF; CDR3 length: 13; V gene: TRBV29-1
CDR3 protein: CASSSYTDTQYF; CDR3 length: 12; V gene: TRBV5-6
CDR3 protein: CASKGTSGVSYNEQFF; CDR3 length: 16; V gene: TRBV2
CDR3 protein: CASSLRPPGGSYNEQFF; CDR3 length: 17; V gene: TRBV7-3
CDR3 protein: CASSPAAGTGYEKLFF; CDR3 length: 16; V gene: TRBV7-2
CDR3 protein: CASSTSGREETQYF; CDR3 length: 14; V gene: TRBV11-3
CDR3 protein: CASSPTGMDQPQHF; CDR3 length: 14; V gene: TRBV18
CDR3 protein: CASSMTSGGSNSPLHF; CDR3 length: 16; V gene: TRBV7-9
CDR3 protein: CASKTSGGETQYF; CDR3 length: 13; V gene: TRBV6-5
CDR3 protein: CASSLAGQGHYEQYF; CDR3 length: 15; V gene: TRBV5-4
CDR3 protein: CASSLVSGLGEQFF; CDR3 length: 14; V gene: TRBV7-8
CDR3 protein: CASSRGQGGTGELFF; CDR3 length: 15; V gene: TRBV7-9
CDR3 protein: CASSLAGFNYGYTF; CDR3 length: 14; V gene: TRBV5-6
CDR3 protein: CASSGGQGYKDGYTF; CDR3 length: 15; V gene: TRBV9
CDR3 protein: CASSLEGQFNYGYTF; CDR3 length: 15; V gene: TRBV5-5